This TCR beta chain was retrieved from a study of graft-versus-host responses after intestinal transplantation. Study-wide context: Transplant types were multivisceral, liver-intestinal, or isolated intestinal. Uniformly, recipients were administered anti-thymocyte globulin induction with subsequent tacrolimus and steroids for around three years. Overall study results and limits: GvH clones were identified in recipient marrow, with some first appearing in ileum or blood. Peak circulating GvH clone levels tracked with early post-transplant HvG declines.

Produced via immunoSEQ multiplex PCR; TCRdb's table is partial and in-frame only. The table has under 90,000 clones, 90% seen once. J lost 3 bases, V lost 6 bases, and 6 bases had no gene match. In germline, CDR1 is MNHEY, CDR2 SMNVEV (reference sequence). The CDR3 consists of 14 residues. As to this clone: Its matching antigen is unknown.

This TCR was recovered from a human donor who was the organ donor for an intestinal transplant. The input for sequencing was unstimulated CD8+ T cells sorted from spleen or lymph node cells, taken before transplant. The chain combines TRBV27 with TRBJ1-1, with 8 bases that match TRBD1. The CDR3 is CASSQQGVDTEAFF. The CDR3 DNA reads as TGTGCCAGCAGCCAACAGGGGGTTGACACTGAAGCTTTCTTT.